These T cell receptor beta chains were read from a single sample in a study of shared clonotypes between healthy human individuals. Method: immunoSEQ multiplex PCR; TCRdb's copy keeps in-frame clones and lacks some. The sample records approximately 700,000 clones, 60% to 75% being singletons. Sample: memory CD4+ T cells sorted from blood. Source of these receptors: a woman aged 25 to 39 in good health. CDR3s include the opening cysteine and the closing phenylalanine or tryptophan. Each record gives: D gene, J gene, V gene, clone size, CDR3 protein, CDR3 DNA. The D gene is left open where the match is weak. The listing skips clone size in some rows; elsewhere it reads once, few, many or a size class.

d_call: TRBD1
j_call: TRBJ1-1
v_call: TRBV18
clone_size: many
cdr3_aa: CASSPNTDRGTEAFF
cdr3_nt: TGTGCCAGCTCACCGAATACGGACAGGGGGACTGAAGCTTTCTTT

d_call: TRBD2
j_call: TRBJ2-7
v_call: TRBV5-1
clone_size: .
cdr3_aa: CASSPGTSSSYEQYF
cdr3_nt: TGCGCCAGCAGCCCCGGGACTAGCTCCTCCTACGAGCAGTACTTC

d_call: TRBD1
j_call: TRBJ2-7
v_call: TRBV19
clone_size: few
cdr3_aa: CASRPGGQDTYEQYF
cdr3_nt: TGTGCCAGTAGGCCTGGGGGACAGGATACCTACGAGCAGTACTTC

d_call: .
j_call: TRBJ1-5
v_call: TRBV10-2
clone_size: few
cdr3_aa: CASSRVGNQPQHF
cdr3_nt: TGCGCCAGCAGCAGAGTAGGGAATCAGCCCCAGCATTTT

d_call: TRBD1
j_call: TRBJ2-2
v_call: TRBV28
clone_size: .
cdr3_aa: CASSTRDRARISGELFF
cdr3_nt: TGTGCCAGCAGTACCCGGGACAGGGCGCGGATATCAGGGGAGCTGTTTTTT

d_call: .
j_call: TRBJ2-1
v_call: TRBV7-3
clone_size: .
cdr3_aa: CASSKDSSSYNEQFF
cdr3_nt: TGTGCCAGCAGCAAGGACAGTAGCTCCTACAATGAGCAGTTCTTC

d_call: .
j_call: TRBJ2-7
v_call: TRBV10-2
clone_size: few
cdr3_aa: CASSDIYEQYF
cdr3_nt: TGCGCCAGCAGTGATATCTACGAGCAGTACTTC

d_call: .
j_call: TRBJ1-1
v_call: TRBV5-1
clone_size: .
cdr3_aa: CASSLSQRTAWGTEAFF
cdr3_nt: TGCGCCAGCAGCTTGTCCCAGAGGACTGCTTGGGGGACTGAAGCTTTCTTT

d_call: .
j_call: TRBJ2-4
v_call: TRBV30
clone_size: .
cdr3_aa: CAWSVDPGFPKNIQYF
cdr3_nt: TGTGCCTGGAGTGTCGATCCGGGCTTCCCCAAAAACATTCAGTACTTC

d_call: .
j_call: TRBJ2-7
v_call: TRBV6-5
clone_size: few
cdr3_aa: CASSSSSYEQYF
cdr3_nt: TGTGCCAGCAGTTCCAGCTCCTACGAGCAGTACTTC

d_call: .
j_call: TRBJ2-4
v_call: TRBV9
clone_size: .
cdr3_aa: CASSVDWRGKNIQYF
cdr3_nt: TGTGCCAGCAGCGTAGATTGGCGGGGCAAAAACATTCAGTACTTC

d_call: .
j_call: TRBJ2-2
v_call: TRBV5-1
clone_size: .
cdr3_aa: CASSLSLAGNTGELFF
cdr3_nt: TGCGCCAGCAGCTTGTCACTAGCTGGGAACACCGGGGAGCTGTTTTTT

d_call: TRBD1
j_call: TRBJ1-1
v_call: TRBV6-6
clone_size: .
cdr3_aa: CASTEEATGDTEAFF
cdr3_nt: TGTGCCAGCACCGAGGAAGCAACAGGGGACACTGAAGCTTTCTTT

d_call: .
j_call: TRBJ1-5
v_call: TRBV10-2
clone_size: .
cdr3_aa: CASSEGGVQPQHF
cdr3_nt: TGCGCCAGCAGTGAGGGGGGGGTACAGCCCCAGCATTTT

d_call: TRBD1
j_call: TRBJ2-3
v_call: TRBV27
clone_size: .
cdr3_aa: CASSAIPGQRMDTQYF
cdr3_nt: TGTGCCAGCAGTGCAATCCCGGGACAGAGAATGGATACGCAGTATTTT

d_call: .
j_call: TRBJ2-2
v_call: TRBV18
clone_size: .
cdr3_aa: CASSPREVSGINTGELFF
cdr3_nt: TGTGCCAGCTCACCACGGGAGGTATCAGGGATCAACACCGGGGAGCTGTTTTTT

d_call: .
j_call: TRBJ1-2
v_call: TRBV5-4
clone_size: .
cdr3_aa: CASSLEYYGYTF
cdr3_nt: TGTGCCAGCAGCTTGGAGTACTATGGCTACACCTTC

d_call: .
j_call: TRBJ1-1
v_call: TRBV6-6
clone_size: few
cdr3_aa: CASSPRNTEAFF
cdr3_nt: TGTGCCAGCAGTCCAAGGAACACTGAAGCTTTCTTT

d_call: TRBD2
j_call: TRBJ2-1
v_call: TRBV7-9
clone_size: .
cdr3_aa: CASSPGLMAGRASYNEQFF
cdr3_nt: TGTGCCAGCAGCCCCGGACTGATGGCGGGGAGGGCTTCCTACAATGAGCAGTTCTTC

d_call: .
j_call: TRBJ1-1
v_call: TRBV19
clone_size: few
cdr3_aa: CASSSGRGGTEAFF
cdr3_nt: TGTGCCAGTAGCTCCGGAAGGGGGGGAACTGAAGCTTTCTTT

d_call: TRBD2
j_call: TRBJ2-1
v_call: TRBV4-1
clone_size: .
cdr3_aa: CASSQGRGTSGRSKAEFF
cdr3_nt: TGCGCCAGCAGCCAAGGTCGCGGGACTAGCGGGAGGTCAAAGGCGGAGTTCTTC

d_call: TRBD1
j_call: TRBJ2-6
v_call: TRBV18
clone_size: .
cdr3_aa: CASSSQQGAIPSGANVLTF
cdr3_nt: TGTGCCAGCTCATCACAACAGGGGGCGATACCCTCCGGGGCCAACGTCCTGACTTTC

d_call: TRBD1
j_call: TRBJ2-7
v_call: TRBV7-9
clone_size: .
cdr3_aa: CASSLGGQGRDEQYF
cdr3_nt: TGTGCCAGCAGCTTAGGGGGACAGGGGCGAGACGAGCAGTACTTC

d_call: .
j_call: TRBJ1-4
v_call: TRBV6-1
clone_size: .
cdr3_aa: CASSENLGVGKLFF
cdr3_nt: TGTGCCAGCAGTGAAAACTTAGGGGTTGGAAAACTGTTTTTT

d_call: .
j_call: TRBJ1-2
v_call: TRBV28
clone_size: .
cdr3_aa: CASSSPQESYGYTF
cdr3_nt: TGTGCCAGCAGTTCCCCACAGGAGAGCTATGGCTACACCTTC

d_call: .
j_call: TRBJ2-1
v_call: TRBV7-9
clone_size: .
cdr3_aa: CAGEAGQNEQFF
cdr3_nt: TGTGCCGGGGAGGCGGGGCAAAATGAGCAGTTCTTC

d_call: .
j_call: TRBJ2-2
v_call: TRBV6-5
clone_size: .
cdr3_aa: CASRLAGTGELFF
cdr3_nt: TGTGCCAGCAGACTGGCGGGCACCGGGGAGCTGTTTTTT

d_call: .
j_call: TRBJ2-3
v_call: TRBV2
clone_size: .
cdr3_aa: CASSELGVGTDTQYF
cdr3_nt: TGTGCCAGCAGTGAACTAGGGGTCGGCACAGATACGCAGTATTTT

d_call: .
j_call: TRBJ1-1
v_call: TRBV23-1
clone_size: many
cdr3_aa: CASSQPQTVEFMNTEAFF
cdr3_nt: TGCGCCAGCAGTCAACCTCAGACAGTAGAATTTATGAACACTGAAGCTTTCTTT

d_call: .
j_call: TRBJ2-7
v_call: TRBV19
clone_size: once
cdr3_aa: CASRLGRGSSYEQYF
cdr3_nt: TGTGCCAGTCGTTTGGGTCGAGGGAGCTCCTACGAGCAGTACTTC

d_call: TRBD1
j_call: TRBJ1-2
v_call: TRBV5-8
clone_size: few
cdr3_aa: CASSPDRGRRGYTF
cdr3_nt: TGTGCCAGCAGCCCGGACAGGGGGCGGCGTGGCTACACCTTC

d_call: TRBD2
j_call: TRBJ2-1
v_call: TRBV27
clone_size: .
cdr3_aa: CASSTSGSEQFF
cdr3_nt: TGTGCCAGCAGTACTAGCGGGAGTGAGCAGTTCTTC

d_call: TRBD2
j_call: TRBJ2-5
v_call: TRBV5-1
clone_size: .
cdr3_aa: CASRPTLAGAQETQYF
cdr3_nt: TGCGCCAGCAGGCCGACCCTAGCGGGGGCACAAGAGACCCAGTACTTC

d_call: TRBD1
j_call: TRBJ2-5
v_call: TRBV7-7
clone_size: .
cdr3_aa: CASSPLTGGQETQYF
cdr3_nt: TGTGCCAGCAGCCCCCTGACAGGGGGGCAAGAGACCCAGTACTTC

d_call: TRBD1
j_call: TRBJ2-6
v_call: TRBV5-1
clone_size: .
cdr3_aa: CASSLLQQGAPGANVLTF
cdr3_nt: TGCGCCAGCAGCTTGCTCCAACAGGGGGCCCCTGGGGCCAACGTCCTGACTTTC

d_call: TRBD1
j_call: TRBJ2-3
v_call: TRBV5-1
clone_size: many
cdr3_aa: CASSLALADRETDTQYF
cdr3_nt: TGCGCCAGCAGCCTAGCCCTGGCGGACAGGGAGACAGATACGCAGTATTTT

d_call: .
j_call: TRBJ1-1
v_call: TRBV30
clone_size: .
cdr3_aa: CAWSPTRVRGTTEAFF
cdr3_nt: TGTGCCTGGAGCCCCACCCGGGTCAGGGGAACCACTGAAGCTTTCTTT

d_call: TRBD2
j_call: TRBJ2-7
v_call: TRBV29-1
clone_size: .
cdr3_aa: CSVVTSGLYEQYF
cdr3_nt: TGCAGCGTTGTTACTAGCGGGCTCTACGAGCAGTACTTC

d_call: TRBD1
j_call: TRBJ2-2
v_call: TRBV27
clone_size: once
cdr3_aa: CASTRQGGTGELFF
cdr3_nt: TGTGCCAGCACACGACAGGGCGGGACCGGGGAGCTGTTTTTT

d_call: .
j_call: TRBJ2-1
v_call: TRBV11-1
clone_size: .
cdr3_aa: CASSQGGLDYNEQFF
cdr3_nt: TGTGCCAGCAGCCAGGGGGGACTCGACTACAATGAGCAGTTCTTC

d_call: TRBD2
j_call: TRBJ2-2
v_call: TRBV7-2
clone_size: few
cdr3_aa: CASSPKTSTTGELFF
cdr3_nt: TGTGCCAGCAGCCCCAAGACTAGCACCACCGGGGAGCTGTTTTTT

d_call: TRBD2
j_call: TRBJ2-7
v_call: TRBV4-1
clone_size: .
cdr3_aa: CASSARAGGADKNEQYF
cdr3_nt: TGCGCCAGCAGCGCAAGGGCCGGGGGGGCCGATAAGAACGAGCAGTACTTC

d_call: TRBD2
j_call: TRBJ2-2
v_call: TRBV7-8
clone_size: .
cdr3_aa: CASSLGGSAGGLTGELFF
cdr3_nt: TGTGCCAGCAGCTTAGGCGGGTCGGCGGGAGGACTCACCGGGGAGCTGTTTTTT

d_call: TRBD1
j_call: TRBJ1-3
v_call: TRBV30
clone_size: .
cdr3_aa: CAWSRQGASGNTIYF
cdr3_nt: TGTGCCTGGAGTCGACAGGGGGCTTCTGGAAACACCATATATTTT

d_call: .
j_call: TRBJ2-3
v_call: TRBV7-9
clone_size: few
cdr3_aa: CASSLITDTQYF
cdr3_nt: TGTGCCAGCAGCTTAATCACAGATACGCAGTATTTT

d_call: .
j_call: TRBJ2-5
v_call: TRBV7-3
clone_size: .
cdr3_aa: CASSSQRGETQYF
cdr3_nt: TGTGCCAGCAGCTCCCAACGGGGAGAGACCCAGTACTTC

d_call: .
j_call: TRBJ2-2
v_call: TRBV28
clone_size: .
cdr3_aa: CASSSPGLSTGELFF
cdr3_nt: TGTGCCAGCAGTTCCCCCGGGTTGAGCACCGGGGAGCTGTTTTTT

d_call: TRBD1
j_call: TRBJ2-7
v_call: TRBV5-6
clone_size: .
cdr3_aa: CASSAMPGTGVPEQYF
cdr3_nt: TGTGCCAGCAGCGCGATGCCCGGGACAGGGGTTCCCGAGCAGTACTTC

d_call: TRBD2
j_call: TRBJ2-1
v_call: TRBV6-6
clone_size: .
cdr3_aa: CASSAGGITSYNEQFF
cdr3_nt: TGTGCCAGCTCTGCGGGAGGAATTACCTCCTACAATGAGCAGTTCTTC

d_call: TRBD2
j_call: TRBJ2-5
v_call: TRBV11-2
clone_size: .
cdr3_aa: CASSLELGAGGPKTQYF
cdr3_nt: TGTGCCAGCAGCTTAGAATTGGGAGCGGGAGGGCCAAAGACCCAGTACTTC

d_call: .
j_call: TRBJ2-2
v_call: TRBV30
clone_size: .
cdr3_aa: CAWSRLGLNTGELFF
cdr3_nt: TGTGCCTGGAGTCGACTAGGGTTGAACACCGGGGAGCTGTTTTTT

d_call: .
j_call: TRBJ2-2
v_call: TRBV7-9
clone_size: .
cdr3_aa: CASRTGEAHTGELFF
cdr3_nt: TGTGCCAGCAGGACGGGTGAGGCGCACACCGGGGAGCTGTTTTTT